This T cell receptor beta chain appears in the sequencing data of a study of blood T cell repertoires in COVID-19. Study-level information: Both acute and convalescent COVID-19 samples were obtained from the United States, Italy and Spain.

This CDR3 has 14 amino acids. Trimming at V came to 5 bases and at J to 3 bases, leaving 4 bases not matched to a gene. In germline, CDR1 is SEHNR, CDR2 FQNEAQ (reference sequence). The participants were between 18 and 89 years old and came from roughly 24 US areas. Within 2 weeks before study entry, exposed participants met a COVID-19 case. Only in-frame clones appear in the TCRdb table, and some are missing; sequencing was by immunoSEQ multiplex PCR. The table lists roughly 230,000 clones, approximately 81% of them singletons. The sequenced sample consisted of PBMCs or T cells enriched from blood (not recorded which). This sequence was found in a woman aged 45-65 years who had been exposed to COVID-19. The V gene is TRBV7-9, the J gene TRBJ1-5, with 7 positions matching TRBD1. The CDR3 region is CASSKGQVNQPQHF. CDR3 DNA: TGTGCCAGCAGCAAAGGACAGGTCAATCAGCCCCAGCATTTT.